This entry concerns a single TCR beta chain. This entry is derived from a study of control samples from healthy donors and cancer patients. With 2 bases removed from V and 0 bases from J, the gap between germline ends came to 12 bases. Per germline, CDR1 SGHTA and CDR2 FQGNSA. The CDR3 totals 16 residues. This table comes from immunoSEQ multiplex PCR, and its TCRdb copy is limited to in-frame clones, with some not included. The sample records 50,000 or so clones, just over 85% being singletons. This receptor was identified in a woman in her fifties or sixties with lung cancer. This chain joins TRBV7-2 and TRBJ2-3; a possible D gene is TRBD1 (7 bases). Source material: PBMCs. CDR3 coding DNA: TGTGCCAGCAGCTTACAGGGGGGTGCAAGCACAGATACGCAGTATTTT. Amino acid sequence: CASSLQGGASTDTQYF.